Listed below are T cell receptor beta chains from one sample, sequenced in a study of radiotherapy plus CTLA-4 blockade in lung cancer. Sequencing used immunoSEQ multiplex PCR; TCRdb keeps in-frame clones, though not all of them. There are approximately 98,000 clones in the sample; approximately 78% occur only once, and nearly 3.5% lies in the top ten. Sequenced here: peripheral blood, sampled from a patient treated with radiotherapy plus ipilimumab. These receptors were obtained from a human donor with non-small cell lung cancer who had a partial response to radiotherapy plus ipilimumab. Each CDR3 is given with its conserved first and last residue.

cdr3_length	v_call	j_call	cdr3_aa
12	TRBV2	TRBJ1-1	CASSEGRTEAFF
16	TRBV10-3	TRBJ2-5	CAITLTSGRARETQYF
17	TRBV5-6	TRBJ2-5	CASSLRVTGGRQETQYF
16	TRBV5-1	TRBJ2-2	CASSPERGEVNGELFF
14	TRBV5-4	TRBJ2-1	CASSFRGTYNEQFF
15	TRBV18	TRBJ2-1	CASSPLAATYNEQFF
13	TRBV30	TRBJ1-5	CAWASSRGQPQHF
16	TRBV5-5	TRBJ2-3	CASSLDMGATTNTQYF
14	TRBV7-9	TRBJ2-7	CASSLSAGIYEQYF
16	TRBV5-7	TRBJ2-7	CASSLMGQEASYEQYF
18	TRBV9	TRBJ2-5	CASSVSGAASGVQETQYF
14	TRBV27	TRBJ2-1	CASSSRGDYNEQFF
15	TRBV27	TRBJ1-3	CASSPWAAGRNTIYF
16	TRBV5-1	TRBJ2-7	CASSLALAGGRDEQYF
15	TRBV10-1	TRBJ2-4	CASSEKLVGMDIQYF
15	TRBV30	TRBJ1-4	CAWTNTDRANEKLFF
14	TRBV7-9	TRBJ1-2	CASLQGLANYGYTF
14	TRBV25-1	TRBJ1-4	CASSDPGAHEKLFF
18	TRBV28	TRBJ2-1	CASSTRTSGRSSYNEQFF
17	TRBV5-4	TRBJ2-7	CASSPQSRGTGFHEQYF
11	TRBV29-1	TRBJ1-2	CSVVISYGYTF
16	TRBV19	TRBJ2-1	CASRSRAGGFGDEQFF
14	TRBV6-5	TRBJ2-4	CASSETAGANIQYF
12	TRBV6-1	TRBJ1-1	CASGGPSTEAFF
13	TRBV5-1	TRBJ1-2	CASSPGTGGGYTF
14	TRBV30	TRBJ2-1	CAWSVTSGRTEQFF
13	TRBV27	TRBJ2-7	CASSSTGPYEQYF
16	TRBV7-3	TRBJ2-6	CASSLNRVSGANVLTF
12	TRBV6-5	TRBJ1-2	CASSDRVSGYTF
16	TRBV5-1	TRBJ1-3	CASSVDRGLGGNTIYF
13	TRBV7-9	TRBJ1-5	CASSQTGNQPQHF
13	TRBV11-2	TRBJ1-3	CASSSGTGNTIYF
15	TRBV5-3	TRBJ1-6	CARSLRRRVKSPLHF
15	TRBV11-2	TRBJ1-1	CASHPGGGVNTEAFF
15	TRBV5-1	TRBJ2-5	CASSVQGGSLRTQYF
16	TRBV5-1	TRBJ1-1	CASSLSSGTENTEAFF
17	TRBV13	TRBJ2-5	CASSSRGTSGSRETQYF
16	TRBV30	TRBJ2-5	CAWSHGLAGAQETQYF
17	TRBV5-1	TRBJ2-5	CASSSGAASGFQETQYF
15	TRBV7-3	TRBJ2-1	CASSPRLAGRGEQFF
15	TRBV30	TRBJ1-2	CAWSVATGANYGYTF
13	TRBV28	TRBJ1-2	CASSHNRGYGYTF
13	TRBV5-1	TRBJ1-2	CASSYPGQDGYTF
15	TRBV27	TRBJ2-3	CASSITLAERDTQYF
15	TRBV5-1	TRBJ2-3	CASSLALANTDTQYF
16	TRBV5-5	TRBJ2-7	CASRLPSTGNSYEQYF
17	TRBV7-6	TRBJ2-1	CASSLALSSGRTNEQFF
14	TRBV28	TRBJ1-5	CASSSPGSNQPQHF
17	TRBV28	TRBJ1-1	CASSLSGGTARNTEAFF